The T cell receptor beta chain described here comes from a study of T cells in Graves' hyperthyroidism and ophthalmopathy. Patients having uncontrolled infection, another autoimmune disease, pregnancy or lactation were not included. PBMCs were obtained from 9 to 10 ml fresh peripheral blood. The CDR3 totals 17 residues. Trimming took 4 bases from V and 3 from J, leaving 22 bases between them. Looked up from germline, CDR1 is MDHEN and CDR2 is SYDVKM. This clonotype was seen many times. Its target is unknown. Researchers took RNA transcripts and amplified the TCR beta CDR3 regions from them. The primer set for the first-round RT-PCR of the TCR CDR3 was HTBI. TCRdb itself ran the multiplex PCR reads through MiXCR, one entry per CDR3 protein. The sample includes about 530,000 distinct CDR3 sequences, more than 15% of them seen just once. Findings and caveats of the study: Blood also showed most of the thyroid clonotypes that were expanded above 0.001. Using 13 V-J features, a model discriminated ophthalmopathy from stable hyperthyroidism.

The origin of this receptor is a woman aged 18-29 years with Graves' ophthalmopathy. The V call is TRBV28, the J call TRBJ2-7; D is possibly TRBD1 (6 bases). Sample: blood. CDR3 DNA: TGTGCCAGCAGTTCTCTATACCGGGACACCGACCTCTACGAGCAGTACTTC. Its translation is CASSSLYRDTDLYEQYF.